This TCR beta chain was recorded in a study of blood T cell repertoires in COVID-19. Study overall: Acute-phase and convalescent COVID-19 samples originated in the United States, Italy and Spain. PBMCs, B-cell-depleted T cells, or T cells were the source of the cDNA or gDNA that made up the material.

Per the original data handling: It was from reference gene primer amplification that nucleated cell counts were estimated. Generated by immunoSEQ multiplex PCR, the TCRdb table keeps only in-frame clones and is missing some. The V and J calls and clone size were taken over from that table, and D and trimming were inferred from the DNA. The sample records over 100,000 clones, around 80% being singletons. This clone was seen a few times. V was cut by 5 bases and J by 11 bases, with 13 bases left in between. Germline-derived CDR1 and CDR2 are SGHTA and FQGNSA. The CDR3 length is 12 residues. The TCR comes from a human donor in a cohort sampled during active or convalescent COVID-19. The genes are TRBV7-2 and TRBJ2-1, with a weak D call TRBD1 (7 bases). Material for sequencing was peripheral blood. Here the CDR3 DNA reads TGTGCCAGCAGCCCGCAGGGGGGAAAGCAGTTCTTC. Protein product: CASSPQGGKQFF. The whole variable domain, filled in from reference TRBV7-2 and TRBJ2-1, reads GAGVSQSPSNKVTEKGKDVELRCDPISGHTALYWYRQSLGQGLEFLIYFQGNSAPDKSGLPSDRFSAERTGGSVSTLTIQRTQQEDSAVYLCASSPQGGKQFFGPGTRLTVL.